Shown below are 5 T cell receptor beta chains from a single sample sequenced in a study of metastatic and nonmetastatic thyroid tumors. TCRdb used MiXCR to call clones anew from the PCR reads. The data hold around 41,000 clones, with 28% observed a single time. Patients underwent thyroid surgery, and none had received any treatment before it. The specimen sequenced was blood. These receptors all come from a male donor with papillary thyroid cancer or a benign thyroid nodule (not recorded which). Some clones in this sample may be carry-over from other donors' samples.

This clone has ten or more counts. The J gene is TRBJ2-4, the V gene TRBV7-6; no firm D call. Germline CDR1 reads SGHVS; CDR2 reads FNYEAQ. This CDR3 spans 13 amino acids. Trimming left V 2 bases short and J 8 bases short, with 10 bases between. CDR3 DNA sequence: TGTGCCAGCAGCTTAAGCATTGGTGACATTCAGTACTTC. Amino acid sequence: CASSLSIGDIQYF.

This clone was seen ten or more times. The J gene is TRBJ2-2, the V gene TRBV20-1; 7 positions match TRBD2. Germline V lookup: CDR1 DFQATT, CDR2 SNEGSKA (reference sequence). This CDR3 is built from 12 residues. The CDR3 DNA reads as TGCATGGACGGGGGGTTATCCGGGGAGCTGTTTTTT. It encodes CMDGGLSGELFF.

This clone was observed many times. The chain employs TRBV20-1 and TRBJ1-1; 7 bases agree with TRBD1. Trimming at V came to 3 bases and at J to 5 bases, leaving 9 bases not matched to a gene. This CDR3 is built from 14 residues. Germline CDR1 DFQATT, CDR2 SNEGSKA (reference sequence). This chain's CDR3 is CSARDRRRVTEAFF. Here the CDR3 DNA reads TGCAGTGCTAGGGACAGGCGGAGAGTTACTGAAGCTTTCTTT.

This clone was observed a handful of times. V usage is TRBV7-8 and J usage is TRBJ1-1; perhaps TRBD1 as D (6 bases). The ends were cut back, 2 bases at V and 3 bases at J, with 13 bases in the middle. CDR1 and CDR2 (germline): SGHVS, FQNEAQ. The CDR3 runs 15 residues. CDR3 nucleotides: TGTGCCAGCAGCTTATTGGGGGGCAGGTACACTGAAGCTTTCTTT. Amino acids: CASSLLGGRYTEAFF.

The gene calls are TRBV10-1 and TRBJ2-7; no firm D call. CDR1 is WNHNN and CDR2 is SYGVQD in the germline V gene (reference sequence). V was pared by 3 bases and J by 3 bases, with 6 bases between. The CDR3 has 12 residues. The CDR3 DNA follows: TGCGCCAGCAGTGAAACAGACTACGAGCAGTACTTC. It is translated as CASSETDYEQYF.